A single sample gave rise to the 13 T cell receptor beta chains below, sequenced in a study of post-analysis software for immune sequencing data. The library was made from cDNA and included unique molecular identifiers. TCRdb analysed the PCR reads with MiXCR anew, one entry per CDR3 protein. The data contain about 540,000 distinct CDR3 sequences, around 31% of them singletons. Study observations and caveats: TRBV5-6, TRBV5-1 and TRBV20-1 belonged to a set of about five TRBV segments that were more frequent in patients than controls.

For these TCRs, the target antigens are not known. Sequencing used blood. The source is a girl between 2 and 17 years old with multiple sclerosis.

The chain couples TRBV2 to TRBJ2-4, with TRBD2 matching over 8 bases. Trimming cost V 6 bases and J 1 base; bases outside gene matches: 8. In germline, CDR1 is SNHLY, CDR2 FYNNEI. The CDR3 is 16 amino acids. DNA of the CDR3: TGTGCCAGCAGCTTAGATGGCGGGGGGGCCAAAAACATTCAGTACTTC. Its translation: CASSLDGGGAKNIQYF.

The rearrangement links TRBV5-1 to TRBJ2-3, with a tentative D call TRBD2 (6 bases). This CDR3 comprises 16 residues. CDR1 is SGHRS and CDR2 is YFSETQ in the germline V gene. V was shortened by 3 bases and J by 2 bases, with 16 bases between the two germline ends. CDR3 loop: CASSSRDSATTDTQYF. The CDR3 nucleotides are TGCGCCAGCAGCTCACGGGACTCCGCCACCACAGATACGCAGTATTTT.

This clonotype was counted between two and nine times. The chain links TRBV20-1 to TRBJ1-2; D is perhaps TRBD1 (5 bases). This CDR3 spans 16 amino acids. Trimming removed 0 bases from V and 2 bases from J, with 16 bases in between. CDR1 and CDR2 (germline): DFQATT, SNEGSKA (reference sequence). The CDR3 loop is CSARENRRRVNYGYTF. CDR3 DNA sequence: TGCAGTGCTAGAGAGAACAGGCGGCGGGTAAACTATGGCTACACCTTC.

This clonotype was observed many times. The chain links TRBV10-3 to TRBJ2-5; 9 bases line up with TRBD1. J lost 11 bases, V lost 9 bases, and 13 bases had no gene match. The CDR3 loop spans 13 amino acids. The germline CDR1 and CDR2 sequences are ENHRY and SYGVKD. The CDR3 coding sequence is TGTGCCATGGGGACAGGGTGGGGTGGTGAGCAGTACTTC. Protein sequence: CAMGTGWGGEQYF.

The chain employs TRBV24-1 and TRBJ2-3, with TRBD2 as a possible D gene (5 bases). The V end lost 4 bases, the J end lost 4 bases, and 20 bases lay between the germline ends. This CDR3 region has 17 residues. The germline V gene has CDR1 KGHDR and CDR2 SFDVKD. CDR3 protein: CATSEAPGGLAPDTQYF. The DNA of the CDR3 is TGTGCCACCAGTGAGGCCCCCGGCGGGTTAGCTCCAGATACGCAGTATTTT.

This clonotype turned up a few times. The chain employs TRBV20-1 and TRBJ2-7; 8 nucleotides match TRBD2. The CDR3 totals 14 residues. The ends lost 6 bases at V and 3 bases at J; junction bases unmatched: 10. CDR1 is DFQATT and CDR2 is SNEGSKA in the germline V gene (reference sequence). This CDR3 is CSAPNTGGHYEQYF. The CDR3 region has the DNA TGCAGTGCGCCCAATACGGGGGGGCACTACGAGCAGTACTTC.

The gene calls are TRBV4-2 and TRBJ1-1, with D perhaps TRBD1 (6 bases). The germline gives CDR1 LGHNA, CDR2 YNFKEQ. This CDR3 is 16 amino acids long. Trimming took 1 base from V and 1 from J, leaving 13 bases between them. The CDR3 DNA sequence: TGTGCCAGCAGCCAAGCCTCTCCGACAGGGAACACTGAAGCTTTCTTT. Its protein is CASSQASPTGNTEAFF.

The chain combines TRBV6-1 with TRBJ2-1; TRBD2 aligns across 8 bases. The germline V gene has CDR1 MNHNS and CDR2 SASEGT. V lost 6 bases and J lost 7; bases outside the gene matches: 8. The CDR3 spans 14 residues. DNA for the CDR3: TGTGCCAGCAGCTTCCCCGGGACTAGGAATGAGCAGTTCTTC. It yields the protein CASSFPGTRNEQFF.

The table lists this clonotype with a few counts. The chain has TRBV6-1 and TRBJ2-7, with D perhaps TRBD2 (7 bases). Trimming stripped 8 bases from V and 3 bases from J, with 23 bases between. The length of the CDR3 is 16 residues. CDR1 is MNHNS, CDR2 SASEGT, per germline. The CDR3 bases are TGTGCCAGCGTCGTACATCCGTGGGGGGGCTTCTACGAGCAGTACTTC. It is translated as CASVVHPWGGFYEQYF.

The rearrangement links TRBV7-8 to TRBJ1-5, with D maybe TRBD1 (6 bases). This CDR3 is built from 14 residues. CDR1 and CDR2 (germline): SGHVS, FQNEAQ. V gave up 7 bases and J gave up 6 bases, with 16 bases separating them. In nucleotides, the CDR3 is TGTGCCAGCACGCCAATAGGAGGGGGTCAGCCCCAGCATTTT. The encoded protein is CASTPIGGGQPQHF.

The rearrangement links TRBV18 to TRBJ2-1; 9 bases map to TRBD2. Losses at the gene ends were 3 bases for V and 13 bases for J; bases not matched to a gene: 22. Looked up from germline, CDR1 is KGHSH and CDR2 is LQKENI. This CDR3 spans 18 amino acids. This chain's CDR3 is CASSPGAGIVGTSLTQFF. The CDR3 bases are TGTGCCAGCTCACCCGGAGCGGGCATTGTGGGGACTAGCTTAACCCAGTTCTTC.

This chain connects TRBV10-3 to TRBJ2-1, with 9 bases that match TRBD1. The CDR3 sequence is 14 residues long. Germline lookup yields CDR1 ENHRY and CDR2 SYGVKD. Trimming removed 7 bases from V and 5 bases from J; junction bases left unmatched: 6. CDR3 DNA: TGTGCCATCAAGACAGGGGGAAGTGACAATGAGCAGTTCTTC. Protein product: CAIKTGGSDNEQFF.

The rearrangement links TRBV6-6 to TRBJ2-1; unclear D gene. V was pared by 4 bases and J by 0 bases, with 10 bases between. The germline V gene has CDR1 MNHNY and CDR2 SVGAGI (reference sequence). This CDR3 is 15 amino acids long. CDR3 DNA sequence: TGTGCCAGCAGTTCCCAGGTTAACTCCTACAATGAGCAGTTCTTC. Translating gives CASSSQVNSYNEQFF.